These 29 T cell receptor beta chains originate from one sample sequenced in a study of T cells in Graves' hyperthyroidism and ophthalmopathy. RNA transcripts gave rise to amplified TCR beta CDR3 regions. Researchers ran a first-round RT-PCR on the TCR CDR3 using the HTBI primer set. TCRdb independently ran MiXCR on the multiplex PCR reads; one entry per CDR3 protein. Found here are some 370,000 distinct CDR3 sequences, 17% of them singletons; the top ten hold 34%. The material sequenced was blood. The receptors originated from a woman aged 25 to 39 with Graves' hyperthyroidism that later progressed to Graves' ophthalmopathy.

Many counts were recorded for this clonotype. The V and J genes are TRBV27 and TRBJ2-1; D perhaps matches TRBD1 (6 bases). This CDR3 comprises 16 residues. Per the germline V gene, CDR1 is MNHEY and CDR2 is SMNVEV (reference sequence). Between the trimmed V and J ends, which lost 7 bases and 1 base, there was a span of 17 bases. CDR3 DNA: TGTGCCAGCACCCTTACAGGGACACCTTCCTACAATGAGCAGTTCTTC. Protein product: CASTLTGTPSYNEQFF.

This chain connects TRBV12-3 or TRBV12-4 to TRBJ1-2, with TRBD1 matching over 7 bases. With V trimmed by 6 bases and J by 5 bases, 9 bases remained unmatched. CDR3 length: 14 amino acids. This CDR3 is CASRAGTVPYGYTF. CDR3 in DNA: TGTGCCAGCAGAGCCGGGACAGTGCCTTATGGCTACACCTTC.

The rearrangement joins TRBV5-1 to TRBJ2-5, with a possible D match to TRBD1 (6 bases). CDR3 size: 14 residues. Germline CDR1 SGHRS, CDR2 YFSETQ. V lost 0 bases and J 4 bases, leaving 10 bases between the germline ends. The CDR3 coding sequence is TGCGCCAGCAGCTTGGACAGGGCAAGAGAGACCCAGTACTTC. Encoded protein: CASSLDRARETQYF. Full variable domain (remainder filled in from reference TRBV5-1 and TRBJ2-5): KAGVTQTPRYLIKTRGQQVTLSCSPISGHRSVSWYQQTPGQGLQFLFEYFSETQRNKGNFPGRFSGRQFSNSRSEMNVSTLELGDSALYLCASSLDRARETQYFGPGTRLLVL.

This clonotype occurred a few times. The chain combines TRBV20-1 with TRBJ2-1; 13 nucleotides align to TRBD2. This CDR3 is 14 amino acids long. Germline-derived CDR1 and CDR2 are DFQATT and SNEGSKA (reference sequence). Trimming removed 0 bases from V and 13 bases from J; junction bases left unmatched: 6. CDR3 amino acids: CSARDTGLAGYQFF. The DNA of the CDR3 is TGCAGTGCTAGAGACACGGGACTAGCGGGGTATCAGTTCTTC.

J is TRBJ2-3 and V is TRBV7-7; a weak D match, TRBD2 (6 bases). Germline V gene lookup returns CDR1 SSHAT and CDR2 FNYEAQ (reference sequence). The CDR3 is 13 amino acids. This CDR3 is CATSRGSSDTQYF. The CDR3 bases are TGTGCAACTAGCCGGGGTTCATCGGATACGCAGTATTTT.

The rearrangement uses TRBV5-1 and TRBJ2-7, with D maybe TRBD2 (6 bases). Trimming took 5 bases from V and 5 from J, leaving 11 bases between them. This CDR3 has 12 residues. Germline V gives CDR1 SGHRS, CDR2 YFSETQ. The CDR3 nucleotides read TGCGCCAGCAGGTCGACTAGTAACGAGCAGTACTTC. This codes for CASRSTSNEQYF.

The chain carries TRBV19 and TRBJ2-5; 7 bases align to TRBD1. Losses at the gene ends were 4 bases for V and 2 bases for J; bases not matched to a gene: 4. There are 14 residues in the CDR3. In germline, CDR1 is LNHDA, CDR2 SQIVND (reference sequence). The chain's CDR3 is CASSKWGQQETQYF. Written as DNA, the CDR3 is TGTGCCAGTAGTAAATGGGGACAGCAAGAGACCCAGTACTTC.

This clonotype was recorded a few times. The gene calls are TRBV29-1 and TRBJ1-1, with D possibly TRBD1 on 5 matching bases. The V gene's germline CDR1 is SQVTM and CDR2 ANQGSEA. This CDR3 comprises 12 residues. The V end lost 7 bases, the J end lost 4 bases, and 13 bases lay between the germline ends. The CDR3 is CSERGEGTEAFF. CDR3 sequence (DNA): TGCAGCGAGAGGGGAGAGGGCACTGAAGCTTTCTTT.

Only a few counts were recorded for this clonotype. The genes are TRBV27 and TRBJ2-2; tentatively, D is TRBD2 (7 bases). The ends were cut back, 2 bases at V and 2 bases at J, with 12 bases in the middle. In germline, CDR1 is MNHEY, CDR2 SMNVEV (reference sequence). The CDR3 is 16 residues long. Here the CDR3 DNA reads TGTGCCAGCAGTTTAGAGGGGGGGCGTAACACCGGGGAGCTGTTTTTT. Its translation: CASSLEGGRNTGELFF.

This chain links TRBV4-2 with TRBJ2-1; D not certain. Germline CDR1 reads LGHNA; CDR2 reads YNFKEQ. This CDR3 has 16 amino acids. V was cut by 3 bases and J by 6 bases, with 18 bases left in between. In DNA, the CDR3 is TGTGCCAGCAGCCAGGAAACCGGAAGAGGCCCCAATGAGCAGTTCTTC. It yields the protein CASSQETGRGPNEQFF.

This clonotype was counted between two and nine times. The CDR3 DNA is TGTGCCAGCAGCCTATTCCCGGCTAGCGGGGACTCCACAGATACGCAGTATTTT. The encoded protein is CASSLFPASGDSTDTQYF. This chain uses TRBV7-9 with TRBJ2-3, with 9 bases matching TRBD2. In germline, CDR1 is SEHNR, CDR2 FQNEAQ (reference sequence). The CDR3 contains 18 residues. J gave up 2 bases and V 5 bases, and 14 bases lay outside the gene matches.

The chain links TRBV6-5 to TRBJ2-1; D is unclear. This CDR3 contains 14 residues. V lost 0 bases and J lost 3, with 6 bases in between. Looked up from germline, CDR1 is MNHEY and CDR2 is SVGAGI. As DNA, the CDR3 is TGTGCCAGCAGTTACTCCCTAGTCTACAATGAGCAGTTCTTC. Its protein product is CASSYSLVYNEQFF.

In this sample, this clonotype turned up many times. The chain links TRBV2 to TRBJ2-7; 13 bases match TRBD2. Unmatched junction bases numbered 5, after V lost 6 bases and J lost 3 bases. The CDR3 totals 15 residues. CDR1 SNHLY and CDR2 FYNNEI come from the germline V gene. CDR3 protein: CASRAGTSGNYEQYF. CDR3 DNA sequence: TGTGCCAGCAGGGCGGGGACTAGCGGGAACTACGAGCAGTACTTC. Together with reference TRBV2 and TRBJ2-7, the CDR3 gives the full variable domain: EPEVTQTPSHQVTQMGQEVILRCVPISNHLYFYWYRQILGQKVEFLVSFYNNEISEKSEIFDDQFSVERPDGSNFTLKIRSTKLEDSAMYFCASRAGTSGNYEQYFGPGTRLTVT.

This clonotype was counted only a few times. The rearrangement links TRBV7-9 to TRBJ1-4; D unclear. Trimming stripped 4 bases from V and 8 bases from J, with 14 bases between. The CDR3 is made up of 14 amino acids. The germline gives CDR1 SEHNR, CDR2 FQNEAQ (reference sequence). The CDR3 nucleotides are TGTGCCAGCAGCTCCGAGACGTCTCGGGAAAAACTGTTTTTT. Protein product: CASSSETSREKLFF.

This rearrangement joins TRBV10-1 to TRBJ2-2, with 9 bases identical to TRBD2. Per the germline V gene, CDR1 is WNHNN and CDR2 is SYGVQD (reference sequence). This CDR3 has 16 amino acids. The V segment lost 3 bases and the J segment 4 bases; nucleotides outside the gene matches: 6. DNA for the CDR3: TGCGCCAGCAGTGACGGAGCGGGAGGCCTCACCGGGGAGCTGTTTTTT. It specifies CASSDGAGGLTGELFF.

Many counts were recorded for this clonotype. V and J are TRBV20-1 and TRBJ2-7; 12 nucleotides align to TRBD1. Germline trimming cut 6 bases from V and 3 bases from J; bases unmatched to any gene: 6. The CDR3 contains 14 residues. Germline CDR1 and CDR2: DFQATT and SNEGSKA (reference sequence). CDR3 protein: CSAWDRGRNYEQYF. For the CDR3, the DNA is TGCAGTGCGTGGGACAGGGGGCGAAACTACGAGCAGTACTTC.

The V call is TRBV28, the J call TRBJ2-2; tentative D call: TRBD2 (5 bases). Germline V CDR1 and CDR2: MDHEN, SYDVKM. V lost 6 bases to trimming and J lost 4 bases, with 9 bases between them. The length of the CDR3 is 13 residues. The CDR3 nucleotides are TGTGCCAGCAGGGACGGGATCACCGGGGAGCTGTTTTTT. It specifies CASRDGITGELFF.

This clonotype appeared many times. The CDR3 nucleotides read TGTGCCAGCAGTTCCTCTCGACAGGGGTCCGGGGAGCTGTTTTTT. Protein sequence: CASSSSRQGSGELFF. The rearrangement uses TRBV6-1 and TRBJ2-2; 8 bases match TRBD1. J lost 6 bases, V lost 5 bases, and 8 bases had no gene match. Germline V gene data show CDR1 as MNHNS and CDR2 as SASEGT. This CDR3 is 15 amino acids long.

This clonotype was detected a few times. The J gene is TRBJ1-6, the V gene TRBV7-6; the match to TRBD1 covers 7 bases. Germline V gene lookup returns CDR1 SGHVS and CDR2 FNYEAQ. With 5 bases clipped from V and 14 bases from J, the junction kept 15 bases outside the gene matches. This CDR3 region has 15 residues. The CDR3: CASSVGTADTSTLHF. CDR3 sequence (DNA): TGTGCCAGCAGCGTCGGGACAGCGGATACGTCCACCCTCCACTTT.

V and J are TRBV20-1 and TRBJ1-3; 7 bases fit TRBD1. V lost 5 bases and J lost 2; bases outside the gene matches: 6. In germline, CDR1 is DFQATT, CDR2 SNEGSKA (reference sequence). The length of the CDR3 is 14 residues. This CDR3 reads CSAGEGATGNTIYF. CDR3 bases: TGCAGTGCTGGCGAGGGGGCCACTGGAAACACCATATATTTT.

Many counts were recorded for this clonotype. The genes are TRBV24-1 and TRBJ2-2; D may be TRBD1 or TRBD2 (5 bases each). Trimming removed 3 bases at V and 4 bases at J, with 35 bases between. Germline loops: CDR1 KGHDR, CDR2 SFDVKD. The CDR3 loop spans 23 amino acids. The CDR3 is CATSDQAYVLGTRRTRVTGELFF. DNA for the CDR3: TGTGCCACCAGTGATCAGGCATATGTTCTTGGGACCAGACGTACGCGAGTCACCGGGGAGCTGTTTTTT.

There are many counts of this clonotype. This rearrangement joins TRBV2 to TRBJ2-5; the match to TRBD1 covers 9 bases. Per the germline V gene, CDR1 is SNHLY and CDR2 is FYNNEI. This CDR3 is 15 amino acids long. Trimming cost V 5 bases and J 5 bases; bases outside gene matches: 9. This chain's CDR3 is CASSPGTGKGETQYF. DNA for the CDR3: TGTGCCAGCAGTCCCGGGACAGGGAAGGGGGAGACCCAGTACTTC.

This clonotype was seen repeatedly, ten times or more. V gene TRBV7-8 combines with J gene TRBJ1-4; D remains ambiguous. Germline V CDR1 and CDR2: SGHVS, FQNEAQ. With 4 bases removed from V and 8 bases from J, the gap between germline ends came to 26 bases. The CDR3 consists of 18 residues. CDR3 nucleotide sequence: TGTGCCAGCAGCTCCCTACCCCCCTTTATGAGGCTTACCGAAAAACTGTTTTTT. Its protein is CASSSLPPFMRLTEKLFF. Complete variable domain (other parts from reference TRBV7-8 and TRBJ1-4): GAGVSQSPRYKVAKRGQDVALRCDPISGHVSLFWYQQALGQGPEFLTYFQNEAQLDKSGLPSDRFFAERPEGSVSTLKIQRTQQEDSAVYLCASSSLPPFMRLTEKLFFGSGTQLSVL.

This clonotype was counted ten times or more. The chain has TRBV19 and TRBJ1-5; D ambiguous. The CDR3 has 14 amino acids. Trimming left V 3 bases short and J 1 base short, with 7 bases between. Germline V gene data show CDR1 as LNHDA and CDR2 as SQIVND (reference sequence). In nucleotides, the CDR3 is TGTGCCAGTAGTATTCTGCTGAGCAATCAGCCCCAGCATTTT. This translates into CASSILLSNQPQHF. The full variable domain, its missing parts supplied by reference TRBV19 and TRBJ1-5, is DGGITQSPKYLFRKEGQNVTLSCEQNLNHDAMYWYRQDPGQGLRLIYYSQIVNDFQKGDIAEGYSVSREKKESFPLTVTSAQKNPTAFYLCASSILLSNQPQHFGDGTRLSIL.

This clonotype came up many times. This sequence joins TRBV6-1 and TRBJ2-5, with D unclear. This CDR3 is 14 amino acids long. Per the germline V gene, CDR1 is MNHNS and CDR2 is SASEGT. V was cut by 1 base and J by 1 base, with 7 bases left in between. The CDR3 DNA follows: TGTGCCAGCAGTGAAGGCCCAGGCCAAGAGACCCAGTACTTC. Translation: CASSEGPGQETQYF.

This sequence joins TRBV20-1 and TRBJ2-3, with TRBD2 matching 8 bases. With 4 bases clipped from V and 1 base from J, the junction kept 4 bases outside the gene matches. Germline assignment: CDR1 DFQATT and CDR2 SNEGSKA (reference sequence). The length of the CDR3 is 14 residues. In DNA, the CDR3 is TGCAGTGCTAACCCGGGGGGGGGCACAGATACGCAGTATTTT. It translates to CSANPGGGTDTQYF.

Many counts were recorded for this clonotype. The J gene is TRBJ2-3, the V gene TRBV2; D is unresolved. V was trimmed by 9 bases and J by 4 bases, leaving 14 bases between them. Germline V lookup: CDR1 SNHLY, CDR2 FYNNEI. The CDR3 length is 13 residues. DNA for the CDR3: TGTGCCAGACGGCCATTGCACGCAGATACGCAGTATTTT. Translation: CARRPLHADTQYF.

This clonotype was found many times. One end of the junction fails to match germline, which may point to a read error. The chain carries TRBV27 and TRBJ2-1, with D tentatively TRBD1 or TRBD2 (5 bases each). From germline, CDR1 is MNHEY and CDR2 SMNVEV (reference sequence). This CDR3 has 13 amino acids. The CDR3 DNA is TGTGCCAGCAGGGGACCGGAGCTGAATGGGCAGTTCTTC. Translating gives CASRGPELNGQFF.

Many counts were recorded for this clonotype. This chain uses TRBV7-2 with TRBJ1-4; D possibly corresponds to TRBD1 (5 bases). The V end was cut by 5 bases, the J end by 12 bases, with 16 bases between. Germline V lookup: CDR1 SGHTA, CDR2 FQGNSA. This CDR3 comprises 13 residues. For the CDR3, the DNA is TGTGCCAGCAGCCCAAGAATGGGGACGGAACTGTTTTTT. This gives the protein CASSPRMGTELFF.